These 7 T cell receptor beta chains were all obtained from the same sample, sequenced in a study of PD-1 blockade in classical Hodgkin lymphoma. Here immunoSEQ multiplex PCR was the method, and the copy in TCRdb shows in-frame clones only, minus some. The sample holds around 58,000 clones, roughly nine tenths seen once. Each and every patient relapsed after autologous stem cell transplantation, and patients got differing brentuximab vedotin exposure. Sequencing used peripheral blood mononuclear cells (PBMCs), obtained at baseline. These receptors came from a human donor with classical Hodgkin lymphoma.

The CDR3 loop is CASSPSSGGYQPQHF. As DNA, the CDR3 is TGTGCCAGCAGCCCCAGTTCAGGGGGATATCAGCCCCAGCATTTT. V usage is TRBV6-5 and J usage is TRBJ1-5; 7 bases agree with TRBD1. V lost 6 bases and J lost 5; bases outside the gene matches: 10. Looked up from germline, CDR1 is MNHEY and CDR2 is SVGAGI. CDR3 length: 15 amino acids.

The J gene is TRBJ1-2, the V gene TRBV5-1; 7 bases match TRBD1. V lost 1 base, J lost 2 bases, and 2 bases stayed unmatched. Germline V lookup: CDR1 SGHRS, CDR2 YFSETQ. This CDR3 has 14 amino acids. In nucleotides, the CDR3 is TGCGCCAGCAGCTTGTGGGACAGCAACTATGGCTACACCTTC. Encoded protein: CASSLWDSNYGYTF.

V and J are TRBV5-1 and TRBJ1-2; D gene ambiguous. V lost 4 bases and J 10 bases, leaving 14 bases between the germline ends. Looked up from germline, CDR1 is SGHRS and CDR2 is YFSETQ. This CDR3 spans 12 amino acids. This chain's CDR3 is CASSKPGPNYTF. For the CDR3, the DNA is TGCGCCAGCAGCAAACCCGGGCCAAACTACACCTTC.

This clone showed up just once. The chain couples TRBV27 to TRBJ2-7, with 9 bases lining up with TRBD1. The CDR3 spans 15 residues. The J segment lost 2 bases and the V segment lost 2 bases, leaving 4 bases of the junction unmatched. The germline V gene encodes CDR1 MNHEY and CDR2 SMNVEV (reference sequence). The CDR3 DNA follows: TGTGCCAGCAGTTTAGGGGGACAGGGACCCTACGAGCAGTACTTC. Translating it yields CASSLGGQGPYEQYF.

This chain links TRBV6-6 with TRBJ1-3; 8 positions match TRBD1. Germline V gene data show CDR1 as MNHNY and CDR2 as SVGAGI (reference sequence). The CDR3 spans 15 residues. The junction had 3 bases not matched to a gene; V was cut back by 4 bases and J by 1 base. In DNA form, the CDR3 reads TGTGCCAGCAGTTTGTGGACAGGGTCTGGAAACACCATATATTTT. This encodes CASSLWTGSGNTIYF.

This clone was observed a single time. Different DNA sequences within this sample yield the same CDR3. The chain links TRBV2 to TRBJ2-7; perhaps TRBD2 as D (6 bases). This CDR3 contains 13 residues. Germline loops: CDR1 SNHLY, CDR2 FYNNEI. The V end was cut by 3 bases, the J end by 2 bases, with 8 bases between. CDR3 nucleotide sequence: TGTGCCAGCAGTGAGGGACTGACCTACGAGCAGTACTTC. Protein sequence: CASSEGLTYEQYF.

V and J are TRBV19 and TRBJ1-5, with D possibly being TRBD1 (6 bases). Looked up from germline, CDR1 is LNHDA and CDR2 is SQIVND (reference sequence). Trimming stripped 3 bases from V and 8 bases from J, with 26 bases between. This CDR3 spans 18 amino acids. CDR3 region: CASSIRGAISGGSKPQHF. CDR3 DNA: TGTGCCAGTAGTATCCGGGGGGCTATTTCCGGGGGCAGCAAGCCCCAGCATTTT.